A single sample gave rise to the 7 T cell receptor beta chains below, sequenced in a study of technical replicates of blood from a few donors. TCRdb keeps only in-frame clones here, not all; method: immunoSEQ multiplex PCR. Of some 80,000 clones listed, roughly 96% are singletons. Sequencing was carried out using T cells isolated from PBMCs. Every receptor here comes from a human donor in good health.

This chain links TRBV6-5 with TRBJ2-4, with 7 bases identical to TRBD2. Per the germline V gene, CDR1 is MNHEY and CDR2 is SVGAGI. V was pared by 2 bases and J by 8 bases, with 6 bases of the junction left unmatched. CDR3 length: 14 residues. The chain's CDR3 is CASSYVAGVDIQYF. The CDR3 DNA follows: TGTGCCAGCAGTTACGTGGCGGGAGTAGACATTCAGTACTTC.

This chain uses TRBV6-6 with TRBJ1-1; D is perhaps TRBD1 (6 bases). The CDR3 is made up of 12 amino acids. The V end was cut by 7 bases, the J end by 10 bases, with 16 bases between. From germline, CDR1 is MNHNY and CDR2 SVGAGI (reference sequence). In DNA form, the CDR3 reads TGTGCCAGCAACCGGGACACTAAAAGAGCTTTCTTT. Its protein is CASNRDTKRAFF.

The chain recombines TRBV27 with TRBJ1-2, with D tentatively TRBD1 (5 bases). Per germline, CDR1 MNHEY and CDR2 SMNVEV (reference sequence). This CDR3 is 14 amino acids long. The V gene lost 5 bases and the J gene lost 5 bases, with 15 bases spanning the gap. The CDR3 loop is CASSEGQGQYGYTF. CDR3 coding DNA: TGTGCCAGCAGTGAAGGGCAGGGTCAGTATGGCTACACCTTC.

The J gene is TRBJ1-1, the V gene TRBV7-2; TRBD1 matches at 7 bases. With 5 bases clipped from V and 4 bases from J, the junction kept 7 bases outside the gene matches. CDR3 length: 14 amino acids. CDR1 and CDR2 (germline): SGHTA, FQGNSA. CDR3 bases: TGTGCCAGCAGCCCGCAGGGGGGTGGCACTGAAGCTTTCTTT. This sequence encodes CASSPQGGGTEAFF. Full variable domain (missing parts from reference TRBV7-2 and TRBJ1-1): GAGVSQSPSNKVTEKGKDVELRCDPISGHTALYWYRQSLGQGLEFLIYFQGNSAPDKSGLPSDRFSAERTGGSVSTLTIQRTQQEDSAVYLCASSPQGGGTEAFFGQGTRLTVV.

This chain joins TRBV18 and TRBJ1-5, with 8 nucleotides matching TRBD1. Germline trimming cut 4 bases from V and 5 bases from J; bases unmatched to any gene: 7. Germline V gene lookup returns CDR1 KGHSH and CDR2 LQKENI. The CDR3 runs 15 residues. CDR3 nucleotide sequence: TGTGCCAGCTCACTTACTGGACAGGGTGATCAGCCCCAGCATTTT. It codes for CASSLTGQGDQPQHF.

The chain carries TRBV7-9 and TRBJ2-3, with 7 positions matching TRBD2. With 5 bases clipped from V and 6 bases from J, the junction kept 11 bases outside the gene matches. The CDR3 sequence is 15 residues long. Germline V CDR1 and CDR2: SEHNR, FQNEAQ (reference sequence). The CDR3 nucleotides are TGTGCCAGCAGCCAAGGGAGGGGAGCAGCGGATACGCAGTATTTT. This translates into CASSQGRGAADTQYF.

The V gene is TRBV5-8, the J gene TRBJ2-5; 9 nucleotides agree with TRBD1. Germline CDR1 SGHTS, CDR2 YDEGEE. The CDR3 is 15 amino acids. V lost 0 bases, J lost 2 bases, and 2 bases stayed unmatched. This CDR3 reads CASSLEGQGQETQYF. In DNA form, the CDR3 reads TGTGCCAGCAGCTTGGAGGGACAGGGACAAGAGACCCAGTACTTC.